This T cell receptor (beta chain) was sequenced for a study of cytomegalovirus exposure and HLA in healthy donors. PCR used 60 Vbeta primers and 13 Jbeta primers. Here immunoSEQ multiplex PCR was the method, and the copy in TCRdb shows in-frame clones only, minus some. The sample lists about 190,000 clones; 87% were seen once. After removal of 7 bases from V and 4 bases from J, the junction contained 6 bases not matched to a gene. In germline, CDR1 is LNHDA, CDR2 SQIVND (reference sequence). The CDR3 covers 13 residues. This clone was seen a few times. This chain links TRBV19 with TRBJ1-1, with 7 bases that match TRBD1. This sequence was found in a boy younger than 10 in good health and CMV-seronegative. Sequencing used PBMCs. The CDR3 DNA is TGTGCCAGTAATGACAGGGCAGGCACTGAAGCTTTCTTT. The encoded protein is CASNDRAGTEAFF.